Below, one TCR beta chain is given with its context. The sample originates from a study of technical replicates of blood from a few donors. The CDR3 runs to 14 residues. V dropped 7 bases and J dropped 0; count of bases not matched to a gene: 6. Germline-derived CDR1 and CDR2 are SQVTM and ANQGSEA. Produced via immunoSEQ multiplex PCR; TCRdb's table is partial and in-frame only. The repertoire holds about 68,000 clones, approximately 97% seen once, with about 0.24% in the top ten. The sample was T cells isolated from PBMCs. The receptor comes from a human donor in good health. The genes are TRBV29-1 and TRBJ1-1; TRBD1 matches at 9 bases. CDR3 nucleotide sequence: TGCAGCGACAGACAGGGGGACATGAACACTGAAGCTTTCTTT. It is translated as CSDRQGDMNTEAFF.